A selection of T cell receptor beta chains follows, all from one sample in a study of blood T cell repertoires in COVID-19. This table comes from immunoSEQ multiplex PCR, and its TCRdb copy is limited to in-frame clones, with some not included. Counted here are roughly 32,000 clones, 75% to 90% occurring once; the ten biggest clones make up roughly 45%. Material: peripheral blood. The receptors here all came from a man in his 60s with active or convalescent COVID-19. Each CDR3 is given with its conserved first and last residue. A D gene is named only where the DNA matches it firmly. Clone size appears in some rows only: once, few, many, or a class for an expanded clone.

clone_size | d_call | j_call | v_call | cdr3_nt | cdr3_aa
. | TRBD1 | TRBJ1-1 | TRBV5-1 | TGCGCCAGCAGCTTGGCCACAGGGGCGAGGACTGAAGCTTTCTTT | CASSLATGARTEAFF
. | . | TRBJ1-4 | TRBV6-5 | TGTGCCAGCAGATCCGGACAGACCCAAGGGGGACTGTTTTTT | CASRSGQTQGGLFF
few | TRBD2 | TRBJ2-1 | TRBV5-1 | TGCGCCAGCAGCAGCGGGGCTAATTTCAATGAGCAGTTCTTC | CASSSGANFNEQFF
. | . | TRBJ2-1 | TRBV7-2 | TGTGCCAGCAGCTTAGTTGGCCCGTCCGGGAGCAATGAGCAGTTCTTC | CASSLVGPSGSNEQFF
. | . | TRBJ1-4 | TRBV15 | TGTGCCACCAGCAGACAGTCAACTAATGAAAAACTGTTTTTT | CATSRQSTNEKLFF
. | TRBD2 | TRBJ2-5 | TRBV3-1/TRBV3-2 | TGTGCCAGCAGCTTACATAGCGGGGGAGAGACCCAGTACTTC | CASSLHSGGETQYF
. | TRBD1 | TRBJ1-2 | TRBV4-2 | TGTGCCAGCAGCCAAGCCACGACAGGGGGCGAGGGCTACACCTTC | CASSQATTGGEGYTF
. | TRBD2 | TRBJ2-1 | TRBV29-1 | TGCAGCGACTGGACTAGCGGCTCTTACAATGAGCAGTTCTTC | CSDWTSGSYNEQFF
. | TRBD1 | TRBJ1-1 | TRBV13 | TGTGCCAGCAGCCATTCCGGGACAGGGAACACTGAAGCTTTCTTT | CASSHSGTGNTEAFF
once | . | TRBJ1-1 | TRBV11-3 | TGTGCCAGCAGCGGCAGGCTGAACACTGAAGCTTTCTTT | CASSGRLNTEAFF
. | TRBD1 | TRBJ1-4 | TRBV9 | TGTGCCAGCAGCGTTGGGACAGGCTTTAATGAAAAACTGTTTTTT | CASSVGTGFNEKLFF
. | . | TRBJ1-2 | TRBV3-1/TRBV3-2 | TGTGCCAGCAGCCAAGTGGGAGGTAGATATGGCTACACCTTC | CASSQVGGRYGYTF
. | . | TRBJ2-2 | TRBV6-5 | TGTGCCAGCAGATTCCCGTATAGCGGGGAGCTGTTTTTT | CASRFPYSGELFF
once | . | TRBJ1-2 | TRBV18 | TGTGCCAGCTCACCGATCAAACAGGGCGTGGATGGCTACACCTTC | CASSPIKQGVDGYTF
. | TRBD1 | TRBJ1-2 | TRBV5-6 | TGTGCCAGCAGCTCTATCCTCCGGGACAGGGAAGAGCCTCGAGGTGGCTACACCTTC | CASSSILRDREEPRGGYTF
. | . | TRBJ1-5 | TRBV10-1 | TGCGCCAGCAGCCCAGACTTCCAGCCCCAGCATTTT | CASSPDFQPQHF
. | . | TRBJ2-5 | TRBV7-2 | TGTGCCAGCAGCCCGGACAGTGGGGCTCGGTCCCAGTACTTC | CASSPDSGARSQYF
. | . | TRBJ1-2 | TRBV30 | TGTGCCTGGAGTAACAGGGTTGGCTACACCTTC | CAWSNRVGYTF
. | . | TRBJ1-4 | TRBV11-3 | TGTGCCAGCAGCTTCGGGACAATGGGGAGTGAAAAACTGTTTTTT | CASSFGTMGSEKLFF
. | TRBD2 | TRBJ2-4 | TRBV5-4 | TGTGCCAGCAGCCATGGACTAGCGGGTTGGGGGGCCAAAAACATTCAGTACTTC | CASSHGLAGWGAKNIQYF
. | . | TRBJ1-4 | TRBV10-3 | TGTGCCATCAGTGGCCGGGACAACGAAAAACTGTTTTTT | CAISGRDNEKLFF
. | . | TRBJ1-3 | TRBV11-3 | TGTGCCAGCAGCTTAGCCGCTGGAAACACCATATATTTT | CASSLAAGNTIYF
. | TRBD1 | TRBJ1-1 | TRBV29-1 | TGCAGCGGAATTGAGGGGACAGGGGGGACAGTGGCTTTCTTT | CSGIEGTGGTVAFF
. | TRBD2 | TRBJ2-3 | TRBV4-1 | TGCGCCAGCAGCCAAGATAATTCCTTCCTAGCGGGGTGGGGAGATACGCAGTATTTT | CASSQDNSFLAGWGDTQYF
. | TRBD2 | TRBJ2-6 | TRBV5-4 | TGTGCCAGCAGCTCGCCGACTAGCGGGAGATCTGGGGCCAACGTCCTGACTTTC | CASSSPTSGRSGANVLTF
. | . | TRBJ2-1 | TRBV6-2/TRBV6-3 | TGTGCCAGCAGTTTAGCGAACGTGGGAAATGAGCAGTTCTTC | CASSLANVGNEQFF
. | . | TRBJ1-2 | TRBV9 | TGTGCCAGCAGCACTCTGACAGGCAACTATGGCTACACCTTC | CASSTLTGNYGYTF
. | . | TRBJ2-2 | TRBV24-1 | TGTGCCACCAGTGATAGTTTTGACTATCACACCGGGGAGCTGTTTTTT | CATSDSFDYHTGELFF
once | TRBD2 | TRBJ2-2 | TRBV4-2 | TGTGCCAGCAGCCAAGATAAGCGGGGGAACACCGGGGAGCTGTTTTTT | CASSQDKRGNTGELFF
. | TRBD1 | TRBJ1-2 | TRBV19 | TGTGCCAGTACTCTCACGACAGGGGCCTATGGCTACACCTTC | CASTLTTGAYGYTF
. | TRBD1 | TRBJ1-5 | TRBV12-3/TRBV12-4 | TGTGCCAGCAGTCACAGGGGGCAACAGCCCCAGCATTTT | CASSHRGQQPQHF
. | TRBD2 | TRBJ2-3 | TRBV19 | TGTGCCAGTAGTCGGACTAGCGGGAGCGATACGCAGTATTTT | CASSRTSGSDTQYF
. | . | TRBJ1-1 | TRBV6-2/TRBV6-3 | TGTGCCAGCAGTTACTCCGGGGGGAACACTGAAGCTTTCTTT | CASSYSGGNTEAFF
. | . | TRBJ1-2 | TRBV16 | TGTGCCAGCAGCCATAGGGGCAGGGTCAACTATGGCTACACCTTC | CASSHRGRVNYGYTF
. | . | TRBJ2-5 | TRBV4-1 | TGCGCCAGCAGGCGGACAGAAGGAGAGACCCAGTACTTC | CASRRTEGETQYF
. | TRBD1 | TRBJ2-4 | TRBV4-1 | TGCGCCAGCAGCCAAGATGCGGCAGGGGGCTGGGAAAACATTCAGTACTTC | CASSQDAAGGWENIQYF
. | TRBD2 | TRBJ2-1 | TRBV30 | TGTGCCTGGCAGGGAACTAGCGGGAGGGCGAAGGAGCAGTTCTTC | CAWQGTSGRAKEQFF
. | . | TRBJ2-3 | TRBV4-1 | TGCGCCAGCAGCCACAAGGGGGGCACAGATACGCAGTATTTT | CASSHKGGTDTQYF
. | TRBD1 | TRBJ2-3 | TRBV11-2 | TGTGCCAGCAGCAGACTGCCAGGGGGTTTCACAGATACGCAGTATTTT | CASSRLPGGFTDTQYF
. | . | TRBJ2-1 | TRBV12-5 | TGTGCTAGTGGTTTGAGAAGTAGCTCCTACAATGAGCAGTTCTTC | CASGLRSSSYNEQFF
. | . | TRBJ1-1 | TRBV9 | TGTGCCAGCAGCGTTGGACTGGCAGAGAACACTGAAGCTTTCTTT | CASSVGLAENTEAFF
. | . | TRBJ1-2 | TRBV24-1 | TGTGCCACCAGTGCCACTCGGGGGGGACGGTATGACTACACCTTC | CATSATRGGRYDYTF
. | TRBD2 | TRBJ2-5 | TRBV10-1 | TGCGCCAGCAGTGCTAGCGGCGACGGTGGGACCCAGTACTTC | CASSASGDGGTQYF
. | . | TRBJ1-2 | TRBV19 | TGTGCCAGTAGTATAGCCAGGGGATATGGCTACACCTTC | CASSIARGYGYTF
. | TRBD1 | TRBJ1-5 | TRBV6-5 | TGTGCCAGCGGGACAGGGCGTCAGCCCCAGCATTTT | CASGTGRQPQHF
. | TRBD1 | TRBJ1-1 | TRBV5-4 | TGTGCCAGCAGCGGGGGACAGGGGAACACTGAAGCTTTCTTT | CASSGGQGNTEAFF
. | . | TRBJ1-4 | TRBV6-2/TRBV6-3 | TGTGCCAGCAGTCGAACCTATCCCCGTAATAATGAAAAACTGTTTTTT | CASSRTYPRNNEKLFF
. | . | TRBJ2-1 | TRBV11-2 | TGTGCCAGCAGCTTAGAGGGGCTCGACAATGAGCAGTTCTTC | CASSLEGLDNEQFF